The sequence of this T cell receptor (beta chain) was determined in a study of CD8 T cells in Susac syndrome. Germline-derived CDR1 and CDR2 are KGHSH and LQKENI. Between the trimmed V and J ends, which lost 1 base and 6 bases, there was a span of 9 bases. The CDR3 loop spans 13 amino acids. Reverse transcription of about 0.5 to 1 ug RNA was performed with random hexamers. TCRdb called the immunoSEQ multiplex PCR reads again in MiXCR, with one record for every CDR3 protein. The sample carries about 210,000 distinct CDR3 sequences, about 95% recorded once. The V call is TRBV18, the J call TRBJ1-1; a weak D match, TRBD1 (5 bases). The sample was CD4+ T cells from PBMCs. The receptor was derived from a human donor with Susac syndrome. CDR3: CASSPRRAAEAFF. In DNA, the CDR3 is TGTGCCAGCTCACCACGCAGGGCGGCTGAAGCTTTCTTT.